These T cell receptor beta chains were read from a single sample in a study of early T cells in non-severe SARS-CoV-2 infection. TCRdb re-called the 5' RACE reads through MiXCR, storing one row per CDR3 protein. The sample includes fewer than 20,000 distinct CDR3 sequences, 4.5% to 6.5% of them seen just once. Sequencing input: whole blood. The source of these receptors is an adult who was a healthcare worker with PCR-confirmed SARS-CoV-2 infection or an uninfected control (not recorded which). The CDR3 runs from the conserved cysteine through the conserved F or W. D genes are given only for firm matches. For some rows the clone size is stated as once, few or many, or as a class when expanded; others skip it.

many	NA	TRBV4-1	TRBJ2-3	TGCGCCAGCAGCCAAGAGATAGGGGATCGCAGGCTGATCAACACAGATACGCAGTATTTT	CASSQEIGDRRLINTDTQYF
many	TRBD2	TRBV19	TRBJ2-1	TGTGCCAGTAGTATAGCCCGCGGGAGTGGTAATGAGCAGTTCTTC	CASSIARGSGNEQFF
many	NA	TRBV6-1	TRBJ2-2	TGTGCCAGACGAGACAGAGCGAACACCGGGGAGCTGTTTTTT	CARRDRANTGELFF
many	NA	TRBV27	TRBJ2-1	TGTGCCAGCAGAATAGCGTTTAGCTCCTACAATGAGCAGTTCTTC	CASRIAFSSYNEQFF
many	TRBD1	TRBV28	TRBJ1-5	TGTGCCAGCAGTCAAACAGGGGGCGCGGGACAGCCCCAGCATTTT	CASSQTGGAGQPQHF
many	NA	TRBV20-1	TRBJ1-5	TGCAGTGCTCCGCCAGGGCCCAATCAGCCCCAGCATTTT	CSAPPGPNQPQHF
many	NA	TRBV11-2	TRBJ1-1	TGTGCCAGCAGCTTATCCCGAAACACTGAAGCTTTCTTT	CASSLSRNTEAFF
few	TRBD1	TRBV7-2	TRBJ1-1	TGTGCCAGCAGGGGCGCCGGGACAGAGAACACTGAAGCTTTCTTT	CASRGAGTENTEAFF
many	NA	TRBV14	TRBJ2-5	TGTGCCAGCAGCCAAGATCAGGGCAAGACCCAGTACTTC	CASSQDQGKTQYF
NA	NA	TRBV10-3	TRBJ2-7	TGTGCCATCAGACCCCGGGACCCATCCTACGAGCAGTACTTC	CAIRPRDPSYEQYF
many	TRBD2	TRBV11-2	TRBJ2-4	TGTGCCAGCAGCTGGGCGGGAGTAGCCAAAAACATTCAGTACTTC	CASSWAGVAKNIQYF
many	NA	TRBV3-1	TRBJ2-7	TGTGCCAGCAGCCAAAATACTAGCCCCTCAGACGAGCAGTACTTC	CASSQNTSPSDEQYF
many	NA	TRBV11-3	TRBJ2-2	TGTGCCAGCAGCGGCCGGGCCCTCACACGGAACGAGAGGGGCACCGGGGAGCTGTTTTTT	CASSGRALTRNERGTGELFF
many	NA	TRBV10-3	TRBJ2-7	TGTGCCACCCGGGCCAAGACGGACCGTATGCCTCACGAGCAGTACTTC	CATRAKTDRMPHEQYF
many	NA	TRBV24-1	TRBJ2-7	TGTGCCACCAGTGCACGACAAGACTCCTACGAGCAGTACTTC	CATSARQDSYEQYF
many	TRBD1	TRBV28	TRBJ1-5	TGTGCCAGCACAACAGGGGAAGGCTTCAATCAGCCCCAGCATTTT	CASTTGEGFNQPQHF
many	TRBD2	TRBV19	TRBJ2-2	TGTGCCAGTAGTAAAATGATAGCGGGATCGAACACCGGGGAGCTGTTTTTT	CASSKMIAGSNTGELFF
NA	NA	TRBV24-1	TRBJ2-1	TGTGCCACCAGTGATCCGCGTCGGGACTTATACTTC	CATSDPRRDLYF
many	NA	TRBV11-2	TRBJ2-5	TGTGCCAGCAGCTTAAAACCGGGTGGCGAGACCCAGTACTTC	CASSLKPGGETQYF
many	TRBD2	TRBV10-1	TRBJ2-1	TGCGCCAGCAGTGAGGGACTAGTGTCGAGTGAGCAGTTCTTC	CASSEGLVSSEQFF
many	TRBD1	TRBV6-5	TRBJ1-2	TGTGCCAGCAAGGGCCTTGTCGATGGGACAGGGGGAGACTATGGCTACACCTTC	CASKGLVDGTGGDYGYTF
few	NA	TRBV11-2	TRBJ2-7	TGTGCCAGCAGCTACCCTTGGGCCCCCGAGGACGAGCAGTACTTC	CASSYPWAPEDEQYF
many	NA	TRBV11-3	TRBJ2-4	TGTGCCAGCAGCTTAGCCTTTGACAGGCCTCAGTACTTC	CASSLAFDRPQYF
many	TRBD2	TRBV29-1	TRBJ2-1	TGCAGCGTTGAAGATCGGGCGGGGGAATTGGAGTTCTTC	CSVEDRAGELEFF
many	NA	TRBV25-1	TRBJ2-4	TGTGCCAGCAGTGAAGCTAACGATGCGGTTCTAGCCAAAAACATTCAGTACTTC	CASSEANDAVLAKNIQYF
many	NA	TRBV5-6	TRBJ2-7	TGTGCCAGCAGCTTCGGGAGTCCCTTACTTTACTACGAGCAGTACTTC	CASSFGSPLLYYEQYF
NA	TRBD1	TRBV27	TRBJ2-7	TGTGCCAGCAGCTTTGGGACAGGGGGCTACGAGCAGTACTTC	CASSFGTGGYEQYF
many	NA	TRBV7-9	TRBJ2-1	TGTGCCAGCAGCCCCGAGTTTCCTCATGAGCAGTTCTTC	CASSPEFPHEQFF
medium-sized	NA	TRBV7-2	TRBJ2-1	TGTGCCAGCAGCTTCCCAACTGGCAGGTTAGAGCAGTTCTTC	CASSFPTGRLEQFF
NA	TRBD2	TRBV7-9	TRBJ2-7	TGTGCCAGCAGCTCCACGGTAGCTAGCGGGACCGCCCCCCTCTACGAGCAGTACTTC	CASSSTVASGTAPLYEQYF
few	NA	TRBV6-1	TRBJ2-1	TGTGCCAGCAGTGAACCGGAAGGTTACAATGAGCAGTTCTTC	CASSEPEGYNEQFF
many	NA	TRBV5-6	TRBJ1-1	TGTGCCAGCTCCCGACGGAACACTGAAGCTTTCTTT	CASSRRNTEAFF
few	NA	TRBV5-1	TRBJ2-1	TGCGCCAGCCGCGAAGCGGGTGAGCAGTTCTTC	CASREAGEQFF
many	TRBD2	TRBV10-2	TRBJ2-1	TGCGCCAGCAATCGGGAGGGACTCTCCTACAATGAGCAGTTCTTC	CASNREGLSYNEQFF
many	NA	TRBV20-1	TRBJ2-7	TGCAGTGCAACCGGCCCAGGGGGGGCCACCTACGAGCAGTACTTC	CSATGPGGATYEQYF
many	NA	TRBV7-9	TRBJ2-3	TGTGCCAGCAGCCCGAGGCGTACAGTGCTTTTTAGCACAGATACGCAGTATTTT	CASSPRRTVLFSTDTQYF
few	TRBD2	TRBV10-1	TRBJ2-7	TGCGCCAGCAGTGGCGGGACTAGCGGCTACGAGCAGTACTTC	CASSGGTSGYEQYF
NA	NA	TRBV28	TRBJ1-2	TGTGCCAGCAGTGCCGGCACAGGGAACTATGGCTACACCTTC	CASSAGTGNYGYTF
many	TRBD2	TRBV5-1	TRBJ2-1	TGCGCCAGCAGCTTCCAAATGACTAGCGGGGCGAATGAGCAGTTCTTC	CASSFQMTSGANEQFF
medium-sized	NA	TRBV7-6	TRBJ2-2	TGTGCCAGCAGCTTAGACAGGATCGACACCGGGGAGCTGTTTTTT	CASSLDRIDTGELFF
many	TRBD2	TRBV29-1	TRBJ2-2	TGCAGCGTTGAAGATCAGAGCGGGAGGTCGGCCGGGGAGCTGTTTTTT	CSVEDQSGRSAGELFF
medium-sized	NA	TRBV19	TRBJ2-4	TGTGCCAGTAGTATCTCCGTAGTTGGGTTGGCCAAAAACATTCAGTACTTC	CASSISVVGLAKNIQYF